These 27 T cell receptor beta chains were sequenced from one sample in a study of shared clonotypes between healthy human individuals. Using immunoSEQ multiplex PCR, the repertoire was profiled, and TCRdb retains in-frame clones only, with some absent. The table records approximately 2.4 million clones, approximately 94% of them present only once. The sample comprised naive CD4+ T cells sorted from blood. The subset is: CD45RA+ positively selected. The receptor set was obtained from a young man in good health.

The gene calls are TRBV6-6 and TRBJ2-1; D possibly corresponds to TRBD1 (5 bases). Germline V CDR1 and CDR2: MNHNY, SVGAGI (reference sequence). CDR3 length: 13 amino acids. V lost 9 bases and J 7 bases, leaving 16 bases between the germline ends. The CDR3 DNA reads as TGTGCCAGTGAGTGGGGCCCAGGGAATGAGCAGTTCTTC. Amino acids: CASEWGPGNEQFF.

The chain combines TRBV6-5 with TRBJ1-1; D possibly corresponds to TRBD1 (5 bases). V lost 2 bases and J lost 11, with 18 bases in between. Germline V CDR1 and CDR2: MNHEY, SVGAGI. The CDR3 is 14 residues long. Here the CDR3 reads CASSYRGSLGEAFF. DNA of the CDR3: TGTGCCAGCAGTTACCGTGGATCATTAGGGGAGGCTTTCTTT.

The chain is built from TRBV6-6 and TRBJ1-1, with 9 positions matching TRBD1. Germline CDR1 reads MNHNY; CDR2 reads SVGAGI (reference sequence). The CDR3 has 15 amino acids. Trimming cost V 5 bases and J 4 bases; bases outside gene matches: 8. CDR3 DNA sequence: TGTGCCAGCAGTAAAACAGGGGGCGGAGGCACTGAAGCTTTCTTT. Amino acids: CASSKTGGGGTEAFF.

CDR3 residues: CASSELVPGSSARSGANVLTF. In nucleotides, the CDR3 is TGTGCCAGCAGTGAACTAGTCCCCGGGTCCTCGGCTCGCTCTGGGGCCAACGTCCTGACTTTC. The chain couples TRBV2 to TRBJ2-6; D gene unclear. The CDR3 extends over 21 amino acids. Germline V gene lookup returns CDR1 SNHLY and CDR2 FYNNEI. V lost 2 bases to trimming and J lost 0 bases, with 23 bases between them.

This rearrangement joins TRBV10-1 to TRBJ2-5; tentatively, D is TRBD2 (6 bases). This CDR3 has 16 amino acids. Per germline, CDR1 WNHNN and CDR2 SYGVQD (reference sequence). The V end was cut by 2 bases, the J end by 4 bases, with 17 bases between. CDR3 residues: CASSEGTGGPGETQYF. The DNA for the CDR3 is TGCGCCAGCAGTGAGGGTACAGGAGGGCCGGGAGAGACCCAGTACTTC.

On this clone itself: In the same sample, other DNA sequences code for this CDR3. The chain carries TRBV28 and TRBJ1-2; 8 bases match TRBD1. CDR3 length: 13 amino acids. V was clipped by 6 bases and J by 8 bases; unmatched bases: 8. Per germline, CDR1 MDHEN and CDR2 SYDVKM. The CDR3 loop is CASSLSRGRGYTF. The CDR3 DNA reads TGTGCCAGCAGCCTCTCCAGGGGGCGCGGCTACACCTTC.

The gene calls are TRBV28 and TRBJ2-3, with 7 bases that match TRBD1. Looked up from germline, CDR1 is MDHEN and CDR2 is SYDVKM. CDR3 length equals 16 residues. J lost 4 bases, V lost 4 bases, and 11 bases had no gene match. CDR3 loop: CASSSARQGKADTQYF. In DNA form, the CDR3 reads TGTGCCAGCAGTTCCGCACGACAGGGTAAGGCAGATACGCAGTATTTT.

The rearrangement joins TRBV5-8 to TRBJ2-5; 7 nucleotides agree with TRBD1. The germline CDR1 and CDR2 sequences are SGHTS and YDEGEE. The CDR3 sequence is 16 residues long. Trimming at V came to 3 bases and at J to 5 bases, leaving 13 bases not matched to a gene. Here the CDR3 DNA reads TGTGCCAGCAGCTCCCCCGGAAAAGGGGGCGGGGAGACCCAGTACTTC. Protein: CASSSPGKGGGETQYF.

CDR3 in amino acids: CASSSYLSGLAGTQYF. Here the CDR3 DNA reads TGTGCCAGCAGCTCCTACTTGAGCGGACTTGCGGGGACCCAGTACTTC. The V and J genes are TRBV7-2 and TRBJ2-5, with a possible D match to TRBD2 (5 bases). The CDR3 contains 16 residues. V lost 4 bases to trimming and J lost 7 bases, with 22 bases between them. Germline V gene sequence: CDR1 SGHTA, CDR2 FQGNSA.

This clone was detected only once. The chain recombines TRBV7-9 with TRBJ1-6, with 8 bases identical to TRBD1. This CDR3 has 14 residues. With 8 bases clipped from V and 8 bases from J, the junction kept 8 bases outside the gene matches. In germline, CDR1 is SEHNR, CDR2 FQNEAQ (reference sequence). The CDR3 DNA reads TGTGCCAGCCGCAAACCGGGACAGGATTCACCCCTCCACTTT. As protein: CASRKPGQDSPLHF.

The rearrangement uses TRBV7-2 and TRBJ2-7; the D call may be TRBD1 or TRBD2 (6 bases each). CDR1 SGHTA and CDR2 FQGNSA come from the germline V gene. The V end was cut by 4 bases, the J end by 3 bases, with 13 bases between. The CDR3 totals 14 residues. Here the CDR3 DNA reads TGTGCCAGCAGCTCGCCGGGGGACAACTACGAGCAGTACTTC. This gives the protein CASSSPGDNYEQYF.

This chain uses TRBV5-4 with TRBJ2-2; D uncertain. The CDR3 length is 14 residues. Per the germline V gene, CDR1 is SGHNT and CDR2 is YYREEE (reference sequence). Trimming shortened V by 4 bases and J by 2 bases, and 9 bases separated the two germline ends. The DNA for the CDR3 is TGTGCCAGCAGCCCGAACACAAACACCGGGGAGCTGTTTTTT. Residues: CASSPNTNTGELFF.

The chain uses TRBV11-2 and TRBJ2-7, with 9 bases identical to TRBD2. Germline lookup yields CDR1 SGHAT and CDR2 FQNNGV. V was clipped by 4 bases and J by 4 bases; unmatched bases: 8. This CDR3 has 15 amino acids. CDR3 loop: CASSYRRLAGYEQYF. The DNA of the CDR3 is TGTGCCAGCAGCTACCGGAGGCTAGCGGGATACGAGCAGTACTTC.

The CDR3 sequence is CASSLLGGPGDEQFF. In nucleotides, the CDR3 is TGTGCCAGCAGCTTACTCGGGGGGCCGGGGGATGAGCAGTTCTTC. The chain employs TRBV11-3 and TRBJ2-1; TRBD2 is a possible D gene (7 bases). CDR3 length: 15 residues. Germline-derived CDR1 and CDR2 are SGHNT and YENEEA. Trimming took off 2 bases at V and 8 bases at J, with 16 bases between the two ends.

The rearrangement uses TRBV2 and TRBJ2-1, with TRBD1 identical over 8 bases. The CDR3 is 12 amino acids. Germline values: CDR1 SNHLY, CDR2 FYNNEI. With 4 bases clipped from V and 9 bases from J, the junction kept 2 bases outside the gene matches. The CDR3 spells CASSGQGSEQFF. CDR3 DNA sequence: TGTGCCAGCAGTGGACAGGGGAGTGAGCAGTTCTTC.

The rearrangement uses TRBV5-1 and TRBJ2-3; D gene unclear. Trimming took 0 bases from V and 9 from J, leaving 14 bases between them. The germline gives CDR1 SGHRS, CDR2 YFSETQ. The length of the CDR3 is 14 residues. The CDR3 is CASSLGNVDLTQYF. DNA of the CDR3: TGCGCCAGCAGCTTGGGGAATGTGGATCTCACGCAGTATTTT.

The V gene is TRBV6-1, the J gene TRBJ1-5; D is unclear. CDR1 is MNHNS, CDR2 SASEGT, per germline. The CDR3 totals 12 residues. The V and J ends lost 6 bases and 7 bases respectively, with 10 bases between them. CDR3 coding DNA: TGTGCCAGCAGCCCCCCCCTGCAGCCCCAGCATTTT. Encoded protein: CASSPPLQPQHF.

The genes are TRBV5-4 and TRBJ1-2; TRBD1 matches 8 bases. After removal of 0 bases from V and 7 bases from J, the junction contained 5 bases not matched to a gene. Germline CDR1 reads SGHNT; CDR2 reads YYREEE (reference sequence). The CDR3 consists of 14 residues. For the CDR3, the DNA is TGTGCCAGCAGCTTGGTAGGCAGGGGGCTTGGCTACACCTTC. Its translation: CASSLVGRGLGYTF.

The V and J genes are TRBV5-6 and TRBJ1-3, with 8 bases lining up with TRBD1. Germline loops: CDR1 SGHDT, CDR2 YYEEEE. The CDR3 loop spans 16 amino acids. J lost 4 bases, V lost 4 bases, and 10 bases had no gene match. The CDR3 reads CASSPRGTGGGNTIYF. CDR3 nucleotides: TGTGCCAGCAGCCCACGGGGGACAGGCGGAGGAAACACCATATATTTT.

The chain couples TRBV28 to TRBJ1-1; tentatively, D is TRBD1 (5 bases). The CDR3 runs to 15 residues. Germline V gene lookup returns CDR1 MDHEN and CDR2 SYDVKM. The V end lost 2 bases, the J end lost 2 bases, and 12 bases lay between the germline ends. CDR3 DNA: TGTGCCAGCAGTTTAGGGGGTACGCTTAACACTGAAGCTTTCTTT. Translation gives CASSLGGTLNTEAFF.

The chain has TRBV6-5 and TRBJ2-5, with D uncertain. V dropped 5 bases and J dropped 5 bases, with 12 bases sitting between them. Germline CDR1 MNHEY, CDR2 SVGAGI. The CDR3 runs 13 residues. This CDR3 is CASSTETGETQYF. CDR3 coding DNA: TGTGCCAGCAGTACCGAGACCGGTGAGACCCAGTACTTC.

The chain joins TRBV30 to TRBJ1-4; D gene ambiguous. The CDR3 covers 12 residues. Germline values: CDR1 GTSNPN, CDR2 SVGIG (reference sequence). V lost 0 bases and J lost 8, with 7 bases in between. The CDR3: CAWSVEYEKLFF. In DNA form, the CDR3 reads TGTGCCTGGAGTGTAGAGTACGAAAAACTGTTTTTT. Full variable domain (missing parts from reference TRBV30 and TRBJ1-4): SQTIHQWPATLVQPVGSPLSLECTVEGTSNPNLYWYRQAAGRGLQLLFYSVGIGQISSEVPQNLSASRPQDRQFILSSKKLLLSDSGFYLCAWSVEYEKLFFGSGTQLSVL.

J is TRBJ2-1 and V is TRBV18; D unclear. CDR3 size: 15 residues. The germline V gene has CDR1 KGHSH and CDR2 LQKENI. Between the trimmed V and J ends, which lost 6 bases and 7 bases, there was a span of 19 bases. For the CDR3, the DNA is TGTGCCAGCTCCCTCTATAAGGCCCCGCCAAATGAGCAGTTCTTC. This translates into CASSLYKAPPNEQFF.

The gene calls are TRBV7-9 and TRBJ2-5; 7 positions match TRBD1. The CDR3 extends over 14 amino acids. Germline V lookup: CDR1 SEHNR, CDR2 FQNEAQ (reference sequence). V shed 1 base, J shed 7 bases, and the junction held 6 bases outside the gene matches. CDR3 nucleotides: TGTGCCAGCAGCTTAGTTGGGGACAGCAGGACCCAGTACTTC. Its protein product is CASSLVGDSRTQYF.

The CDR3 loop is CASSTRRTSGNEQFF. The CDR3, as DNA: TGTGCCAGCAGCACTAGGCGGACTAGCGGCAATGAGCAGTTCTTC. The rearrangement links TRBV9 to TRBJ2-1; 10 bases line up with TRBD2. The ends lost 4 bases at V and 6 bases at J; junction bases unmatched: 7. Germline lookup yields CDR1 SGDLS and CDR2 YYNGEE. The CDR3 is 15 amino acids.

The chain uses TRBV5-4 and TRBJ2-1; TRBD2 agrees at 11 bases. This CDR3 has 15 residues. Looked up from germline, CDR1 is SGHNT and CDR2 is YYREEE (reference sequence). V was pared by 0 bases and J by 8 bases, with 4 bases of the junction left unmatched. CDR3 amino acids: CASSLAQGLADEQFF. The CDR3 DNA reads TGTGCCAGCAGCTTGGCCCAGGGACTAGCGGATGAGCAGTTCTTC.

This rearrangement joins TRBV11-2 to TRBJ2-1; D is possibly TRBD2 (6 bases). Trimming cost V 5 bases and J 4 bases, with 15 bases left between them. This CDR3 is 15 amino acids long. Germline-derived CDR1 and CDR2 are SGHAT and FQNNGV. The CDR3 DNA follows: TGTGCCAGCAGCAAACTAGCAAGGGAGTACAATGAGCAGTTCTTC. This translates into CASSKLAREYNEQFF.